Listed below are T cell receptor beta chains from one sample, sequenced in a study of cytomegalovirus exposure and HLA in healthy donors. Assay: immunoSEQ multiplex PCR; the TCRdb copy retains only in-frame clones and omits some. The table has 250,000 to 350,000 clones, 80% seen once; the top ten hold about 0.3%. The sample comprised PBMCs. These receptors were taken from a girl aged 2-10 years in good health and CMV-seronegative. CDR3s leave out the opening cysteine and the closing phenylalanine or tryptophan. Each record gives: clone size, V gene, CDR3 protein. Not all rows give a size; the values are once, few, many and, for expanded clones, a class.

>NA|TRBV7-9
ASSSTQGFDGYT
>NA|TRBV7-9
SSSLGTGVPPLH
>NA|TRBV25-1
VRNRPLRY
>NA|TRBV5-1
ASSLRTAYEQY
>NA|TRBV7-9
ASSLITGRGEQF
>NA|TRBV5-1
ASSLARGTQETQY
>NA|TRBV5-1
ASSLSSAEPLAF
>NA|TRBV5-8
ASSLVRSTEAF
>NA|TRBV29-1
SVERGARATDTQY
>NA|TRBV7-2
ASSRQDSNYGYT
>NA|TRBV11-2
ASWGGVKYGTGNTIY
>NA|TRBV7-9
ASSEWAMTALSYNEQF
>NA|TRBV9
ASSSSGLVGDTQY
>NA|TRBV10-2
ASSEGNGRTEQY
>NA|TRBV4-1
ASSQGDRGHNGYT
>few|TRBV21-1
ASRSTSQPHYEQY
>NA|TRBV28
ASSLIRDTNQPQH
>NA|TRBV7-7
ASSYTGGALSGELF
>NA|TRBV27
ASSRDSSSYNSPLH
>NA|TRBV9
ASSVGPGQGNGKLF
>NA|TRBV19
ASSRWGVPDTQY
>NA|TRBV6-5
ASSYSAGTSQETQY
>NA|TRBV7-3
ASSLRTSGPNEQF